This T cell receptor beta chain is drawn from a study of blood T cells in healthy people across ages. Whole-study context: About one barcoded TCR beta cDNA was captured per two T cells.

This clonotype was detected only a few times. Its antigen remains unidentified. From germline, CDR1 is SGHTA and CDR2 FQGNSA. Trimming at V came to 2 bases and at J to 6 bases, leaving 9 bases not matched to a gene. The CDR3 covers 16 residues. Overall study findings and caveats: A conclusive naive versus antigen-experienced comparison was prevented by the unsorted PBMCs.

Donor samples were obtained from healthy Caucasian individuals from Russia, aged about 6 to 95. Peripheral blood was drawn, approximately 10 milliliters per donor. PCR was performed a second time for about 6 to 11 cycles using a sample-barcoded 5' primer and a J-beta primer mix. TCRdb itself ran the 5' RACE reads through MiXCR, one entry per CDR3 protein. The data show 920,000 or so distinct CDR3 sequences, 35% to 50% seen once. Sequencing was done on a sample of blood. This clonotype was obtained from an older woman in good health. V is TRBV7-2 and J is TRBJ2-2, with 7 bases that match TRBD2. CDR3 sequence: CASSLISGLSAGELFF. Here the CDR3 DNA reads TGTGCCAGCAGCTTAATTAGCGGGTTATCAGCCGGGGAGCTGTTTTTT.